The TCR beta chain under discussion was sequenced for a study of vaccination and CD4 T cells after COVID-19 (dated by TCRdb to about 2022). As for the study more broadly: Convalescent patients had a positive SARS-CoV-2 result on nasal swab PCR, and of these patients, several had mild disease and one had severe disease. Overlapping spike peptide pools from SARS-CoV-2 and from the common cold coronaviruses HCoV-NL63, HCoV-OC43 and HCoV-229E were used as culture stimuli. Control cultures used a CEFX viral epitope pool as positive control, an HIV-1 Nef peptide pool as negative control, or no peptide. Post-vaccine blood samples were obtained a median of about 70 days after the second vaccine dose, with a range of 14 to 241 days. The spike-specific CD4+ TCR repertoire was compared before and after mRNA vaccination in approximately ten COVID-19 convalescent patients and a handful of infection-naive healthy vaccine recipients. The convalescent cohort comprised six males and four females, including two Hispanic individuals, seven Caucasians, two Asians and one multiracial person. Post-COVID blood samples were collected from convalescent patients a median of approximately 100 days after diagnosis, with a range of roughly 30 to 161 days. Participants got two doses of the Pfizer-BioNTech BNT162b2 vaccine (n=8) or two doses of the Moderna mRNA-1273 vaccine (n=2). Points the paper makes about the study in general: Of the vaccine-specific clones in convalescent patients, 304 of 307, or nearly all, reacted only to SARS-CoV-2 spike and did not cross-react with common cold coronaviruses. In convalescent patients, a median around 83% of post-vaccine SARS-CoV-2-reactive clones were detected only after vaccination, and vaccine-specific priming was suggested by this finding. An increase in the median number of SARS-CoV-2-reactive clonotypes from around 20 after infection to roughly 39 after vaccination was observed, but the change was not found to be significant. The study included relatively few convalescent patients and did not analyze early timepoints after natural infection.

The germline V gene supplies CDR1 SGHVS and CDR2 FQNEAQ. The CDR3 spans 14 residues, from the cysteine through the phenylalanine. The kept DNA is CDR3 alone, 42 bases in frame from the first base. Deletion took 1 base off V and 3 bases off J, with a span of 9 bases between the germline ends. What the treatment or condition label conveys for this sample: approximately 11-day PBMC culture with coronavirus spike peptide pools or control peptides (ViraFEST assay). The ViraFEST assay was used in the study, in which antigen-specific T cells were expanded with peptide pools and expanded clonotypes were subsequently identified by TCR sequencing. Positive SARS-CoV-2 PCR tests in the convalescent patients dated from March to December 2020, before Alpha, Beta and Delta variants emerged in the United States. Each well held 2 million to 2.5 million PBMCs cultured with around 9 ug/ml peptide pools in IMDM containing approximately 5% human AB serum and approximately 10 IU/ml IL-2. On days 3 and 7, half of the culture medium was replaced with fresh IL-2-containing medium. CD4+ T cells were isolated after approximately ten days of culture through negative selection using the EasySep CD4+ T cell isolation kit. Ficoll-Paque Plus gradient centrifugation was used to isolate PBMCs from whole blood, and the isolated PBMCs were then either used fresh or cryopreserved at -140C. Triplicate wells were generally used for each culture condition.

A word on this clonotype: There is no known antigen for this receptor. No base quality values were provided; no much bigger clone lies one nucleotide off.

The library was obtained by PCR. DNA from cultured CD4+ T cells underwent TCR sequencing with the Oncomine TCR Beta short-read assay at the Johns Hopkins FTIC core. The QIAamp micro DNA kit was used to extract genomic DNA from the cultured CD4+ T cells. Oncomine TCR Beta libraries from cultured CD4+ T cells were pooled with unique dual indexes and sequenced on an Illumina iSeq 100. The original methods were these. Non-productive sequences were filtered out, and CDR3s that did not start with C, did not end with F or W, or were shorter than 7 amino acids were discarded. The MANAFEST web application identified antigen-specific clonotypes by comparing peptide-stimulated wells against reference wells and other culture wells. To be called positive, a clone needed an FDR below 0.05, an odds ratio above 5, and a productive frequency above 0.1% in at least two of three replicate wells. Clonotypes that were significantly expanded in both SARS-CoV-2 spike wells and at least one common cold coronavirus spike condition were defined as cross-reactive. CDR3 homology was assessed with Levenshtein distances (stringdist) and unrooted phylogenetic trees (ape) in R version 3.6.1. In-frame beta chains were kept once TCRdb had trimmed the public reads at Q25 with fastp and called clones with MiXCR. Rows are combined by CDR3 protein, so each entry shows the most common genes and DNA. The authors' filters were not applied to this entry. This sample has roughly 26,000 distinct CDR3 sequences in its table, and around three fifths of those were observed once. The ten largest clones add up to 4% to 6% of the sample.

This sequence uses TRBV7-8 and TRBJ1-1; the D gene is unclear. The sequencing input was CD4+ T cells from blood, cultured in vitro. This receptor was identified in a human donor who had recovered from COVID-19. Here is the DNA: TGTGCCAGCAGCTTAGGGTCTTTCTACACTGAAGCTTTCTTT. It translates as CASSLGSFYTEAFF.